The rows below give T cell receptor beta chains drawn from one sample of a study of CD8 T cells in ankylosing spondylitis. TCRdb reprocessed the 5' RACE reads with MiXCR, giving one entry per CDR3 protein. The table has 700,000 or so distinct CDR3 sequences, over 15% seen once. Sequences were obtained from blood, either unsorted or a sorted T cell fraction (not recorded which). These receptors all stem from a male donor with ankylosing spondylitis. Both conserved end residues are part of each CDR3.

v_call cdr3_aa
TRBV11-2 CASSPGSGGASYNEQFF
TRBV12-3/TRBV12-4 CASSPAGLSNQPQHF
TRBV7-2 CASSLDLAANNEQFF
TRBV30 CAWSVGVANIQYF
TRBV3-1 CASSQLTGGQETQYF
TRBV7-8 CASSIRTGEAFF
TRBV12-3/TRBV12-4 CASKLAGAPSESGANVLTF
TRBV20-1 CSARPEHSYEQYF
TRBV29-1 CSVRTGGPEAFF
TRBV7-9 CASSLENTIYF